This TCR delta chain was sequenced for a study of gamma delta lymphoproliferative disorders and STAT genes (dated by TCRdb to between 2017 and 2018). With regard to the full study: Gamma-chain libraries were prepared from at least 50 ng of genomic DNA using the LymphoTrack Dx TCRG Assay. To confirm results, a couple of gamma-chain samples and every delta-chain sample were sequenced twice. Within a larger immunophenotypic and STAT-mutation study, TCR gamma and delta CDR3 repertoires were profiled by deep sequencing in Tgammadelta lymphoproliferative disease patients and healthy controls. Delta-chain libraries followed the EuroClonality-NGS working group standard operating procedure, because no corresponding Invivoscribe delta assay was available. On the study overall, not on this receptor specifically: When whole repertoires were clustered, gamma repertoires from patients formed a group apart from those of healthy controls, but delta repertoires showed no separation between the groups. Control T cells were likely spread across varied maturation stages, whereas leukemic cells were skewed toward terminal effectors, which potentially limits comparisons between patients and controls. Nearly all major patient gamma and delta clonotypes were public, shared with at least one healthy donor; only two gamma clonotypes were private to disease. The authors noted that NGS specificity may be reduced at low frequencies, so the public or private nature of leukemic clones needs confirmation.

This clone was seen only a few times. The antigen this receptor binds is unknown. The likely explanation is a read error, given a far larger clone one base away. For TCR sequencing, genomic DNA was taken from peripheral blood mononuclear cells isolated from both patients and controls. The control group consisted of approximately 23 healthy adult blood donors (median age roughly 60 years; approximately twelve males and roughly 11 females) who were matched to the patients for age and sex. Its CDR3 holds 17 amino acids, cysteine through phenylalanine. Only the CDR3 portion is preserved as DNA: 51 bases, with reading frame beginning at the first base. CDR1 and CDR2 (TSWWSYY, QGS) derive from the germline V gene. In both library methods, multiplex PCR was carried out with primers targeting conserved V and J regions of the TCR genes. Amplicons were purified, pooled and sequenced on an Illumina MiSeq platform. The published analysis was carried out like this. MiXCR performed V(D)J alignment, clonotype assembly and translation, and VDJtools was used for functionality assessment and CDR3 repertoire analyses. CDR3 followed the IMGT definition, and analyses included only productive sequences that used functional genes, leaving out ORF genes and pseudogenes. A custom Python script was used to look across all patients and controls for identical amino acid CDR3s belonging to major clonotypes, meaning those with a frequency of >=5%. Clonotype frequencies in patients versus controls were compared with a one-sided non-parametric Wilcoxon test. Clone calls in TCRdb were regenerated from the public reads with CATT, after which identical DNA sequences shared one row. The V and J calls follow TCRdb's processing rather than the paper's. Recorded for this sample are approximately 1,200 delta-chain clones; around 2% of them occurred a single time. The ten largest clones take up about 91% of the sample.

This clonotype was sampled from a human donor in good health. Sequencing input: blood. This sequence uses TRDV1 and TRDJ1; 6 matching bases give a weak D call of TRDD3. This receptor carries the CDR3 CAPGEPMAHGYTDKLIF. DNA sequence: TGTGCTCCTGGGGAACCGATGGCACATGGGTACACCGATAAACTCATCTTT.